Listed here are 12 T cell receptor beta chains from one sample, sequenced in a study of T cell responses to AZD1222 COVID-19 vaccine. Produced via immunoSEQ multiplex PCR; TCRdb's table is partial and in-frame only. The sample carries about 120,000 clones, approximately 90% recorded once. The sample here was peripheral blood, taken on day 0 of AZD1222 vaccination. The receptors derive from an adult in good health.

CDR3 DNA sequence: TGTGCCAGCAGCCCCAAGGGGGTTGAGGAGCTGTTTTTT. Its translation is CASSPKGVEELFF. The V and J genes are TRBV5-6 and TRBJ2-2; D is possibly TRBD1 (6 bases). CDR1 and CDR2 from the germline V gene are SGHDT and YYEEEE. This CDR3 spans 13 amino acids. The ends were cut back, 4 bases at V and 10 bases at J, with 14 bases in the middle.

The V gene is TRBV28, the J gene TRBJ2-2; 12 bases match TRBD2. Germline CDR1 MDHEN, CDR2 SYDVKM. The CDR3 loop spans 18 amino acids. After removal of 1 base from V and 0 bases from J, the junction contained 3 bases not matched to a gene. The CDR3 DNA reads TGTGCCAGCAGTTTATTGGGGACTAGCGGGTCGAACACCGGGGAGCTGTTTTTT. The encoded protein is CASSLLGTSGSNTGELFF.

The chain combines TRBV5-1 with TRBJ2-3; TRBD2 agrees at 7 bases. CDR1 is SGHRS and CDR2 is YFSETQ in the germline V gene. The CDR3 consists of 17 residues. V gave up 0 bases and J gave up 0 bases; unmatched junction bases: 7. CDR3 DNA: TGCGCCAGCAGCTTGGCCGGGGCTAGCGGAAGCACAGATACGCAGTATTTT. Encoded protein: CASSLAGASGSTDTQYF. The full variable domain, its missing parts supplied by reference TRBV5-1 and TRBJ2-3, is KAGVTQTPRYLIKTRGQQVTLSCSPISGHRSVSWYQQTPGQGLQFLFEYFSETQRNKGNFPGRFSGRQFSNSRSEMNVSTLELGDSALYLCASSLAGASGSTDTQYFGPGTRLTVL.

A few counts support this clone. The chain combines TRBV15 with TRBJ1-4, with no clear D. In germline, CDR1 is LNHNV, CDR2 YYDKDF (reference sequence). Trimming removed 3 bases at V and 2 bases at J, with 16 bases between. CDR3 size: 17 residues. The CDR3 is CATSSYVGPATNEKLFF. The CDR3, as DNA: TGTGCCACCAGCAGCTATGTGGGCCCGGCGACTAATGAAAAACTGTTTTTT. The whole variable domain, remainder taken from reference TRBV15 and TRBJ1-4, is DAMVIQNPRYQVTQFGKPVTLSCSQTLNHNVMYWYQQKSSQAPKLLFHYYDKDFNNEADTPDNFQSRRPNTSFCFLDIRSPGLGDTAMYLCATSSYVGPATNEKLFFGSGTQLSVL.

The chain joins TRBV29-1 to TRBJ1-2; D gene uncertain. The CDR3 has 11 residues. The V gene lost 7 bases and the J gene lost 2 bases, with 8 bases spanning the gap. Germline V gives CDR1 SQVTM, CDR2 ANQGSEA. CDR3 sequence reads: CSGRENYGYTF. The CDR3 DNA follows: TGCAGCGGCCGGGAAAACTATGGCTACACCTTC. Based on the CDR3 plus reference TRBV29-1 and TRBJ1-2, the full variable domain is SAVISQKPSRDICQRGTSLTIQCQVDSQVTMMFWYRQQPGQSLTLIATANQGSEATYESGFVIDKFPISRPNLTFSTLTVSNMSPEDSSIYLCSGRENYGYTFGSGTRLTVV.

This clone appeared a few times. The CDR3 nucleotides read TGTGCCAGCAGCCGGAACAAAGAGACCCAGTACTTC. Residues: CASSRNKETQYF. V usage is TRBV7-8 and J usage is TRBJ2-5; no firm D call. V gave up 5 bases and J gave up 3 bases, with 7 bases separating them. Per germline, CDR1 SGHVS and CDR2 FQNEAQ. The CDR3 is 12 amino acids. Using reference TRBV7-8 and TRBJ2-5 for the parts outside the CDR3, the full variable domain is GAGVSQSPRYKVAKRGQDVALRCDPISGHVSLFWYQQALGQGPEFLTYFQNEAQLDKSGLPSDRFFAERPEGSVSTLKIQRTQQEDSAVYLCASSRNKETQYFGPGTRLLVL.

This clone has more than one count but fewer than ten. The genes are TRBV7-9 and TRBJ1-1; the match to TRBD1 covers 7 bases. Losses at the gene ends were 5 bases for V and 4 bases for J; bases not matched to a gene: 4. The germline V gene encodes CDR1 SEHNR and CDR2 FQNEAQ (reference sequence). The CDR3 contains 13 residues. CDR3 bases: TGTGCCAGCAGCCTCGGGACAGCCACTGAAGCTTTCTTT. This codes for CASSLGTATEAFF.

The chain has TRBV5-1 and TRBJ2-5; TRBD1 matches at 11 bases. Germline trimming cut 1 base from V and 5 bases from J; bases unmatched to any gene: 7. CDR3 length equals 16 residues. Germline CDR1 SGHRS, CDR2 YFSETQ. The CDR3 DNA reads TGCGCCAGCAGCTTGTCCGGACAGGGGGCCGGGGAGACCCAGTACTTC. Translation: CASSLSGQGAGETQYF.

This chain uses TRBV6-5 with TRBJ1-1, with 9 bases aligning to TRBD1. This CDR3 contains 15 residues. V lost 7 bases and J lost 3; bases outside the gene matches: 9. In germline, CDR1 is MNHEY, CDR2 SVGAGI. CDR3 nucleotides: TGTGCCAGCAAACCCCCCAGGGACAGGGACACTGAAGCTTTCTTT. It is translated as CASKPPRDRDTEAFF.

V gene TRBV28 combines with J gene TRBJ2-1; a possible D gene is TRBD2 (6 bases). Germline CDR1 reads MDHEN; CDR2 reads SYDVKM. With 3 bases removed from V and 6 bases from J, the gap between germline ends came to 12 bases. The CDR3 runs to 14 residues. CDR3 sequence: CASSLRGPLNEQFF. The CDR3 DNA reads TGTGCCAGCAGTTTGCGGGGACCCCTCAATGAGCAGTTCTTC. The full variable domain, in which reference TRBV28 and TRBJ2-1 provide the parts outside the CDR3, is DVKVTQSSRYLVKRTGEKVFLECVQDMDHENMFWYRQDPGLGLRLIYFSYDVKMKEKGDIPEGYSVSREKKERFSLILESASTNQTSMYLCASSLRGPLNEQFFGPGTRLTVL.

This chain joins TRBV6-4 and TRBJ2-1, with 15 bases fitting TRBD2. The CDR3 totals 15 residues. V lost 3 bases and J lost 6; bases outside the gene matches: 0. The germline V gene encodes CDR1 MRHNA and CDR2 SNTAGT. CDR3 in amino acids: CASSEGLAGGNEQFF. The DNA for the CDR3 is TGTGCCAGCAGTGAGGGACTAGCGGGGGGCAATGAGCAGTTCTTC.

The chain combines TRBV18 with TRBJ2-5; 11 bases align to TRBD2. Trimming took 0 bases from V and 2 from J; bases not matched to a gene: 2. CDR3 length equals 16 residues. Germline V lookup: CDR1 KGHSH, CDR2 LQKENI. The chain's CDR3 is CASSPPLAGGQETQYF. The CDR3 DNA reads as TGTGCCAGCTCACCACCGCTAGCGGGAGGTCAAGAGACCCAGTACTTC.